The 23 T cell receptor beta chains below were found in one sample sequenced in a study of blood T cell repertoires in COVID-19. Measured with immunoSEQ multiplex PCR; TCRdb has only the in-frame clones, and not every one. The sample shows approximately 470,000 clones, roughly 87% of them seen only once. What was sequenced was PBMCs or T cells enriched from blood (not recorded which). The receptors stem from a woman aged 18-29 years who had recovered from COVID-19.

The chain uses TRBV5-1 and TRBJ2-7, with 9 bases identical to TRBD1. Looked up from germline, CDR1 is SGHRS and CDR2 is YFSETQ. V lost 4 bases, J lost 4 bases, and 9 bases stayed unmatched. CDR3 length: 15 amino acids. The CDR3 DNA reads TGCGCCAGCAGCCTCGGGGACAGGGACGCTTACGAGCAGTACTTC. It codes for CASSLGDRDAYEQYF.

The CDR3 nucleotides are TGTGCCAGCAGTTTGACCGACAGCTCTGGGGCCAACGTCCTGACTTTC. It is translated as CASSLTDSSGANVLTF. The gene calls are TRBV27 and TRBJ2-6; D possibly corresponds to TRBD1 (5 bases). CDR1 is MNHEY, CDR2 SMNVEV, per germline (reference sequence). Deletions cut 3 bases from V and 0 bases from J, with 9 bases between. The CDR3 has 16 residues.

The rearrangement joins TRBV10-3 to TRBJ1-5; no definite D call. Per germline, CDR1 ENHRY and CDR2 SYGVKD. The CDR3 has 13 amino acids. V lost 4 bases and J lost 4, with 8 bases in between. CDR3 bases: TGTGCCATCAGTGTTGGGCAGAATCAGCCCCAGCATTTT. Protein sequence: CAISVGQNQPQHF.

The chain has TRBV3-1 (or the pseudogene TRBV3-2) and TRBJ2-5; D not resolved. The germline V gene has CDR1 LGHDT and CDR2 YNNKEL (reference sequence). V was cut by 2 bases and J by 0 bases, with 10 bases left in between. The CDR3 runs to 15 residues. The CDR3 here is CASSQNGAYQETQYF. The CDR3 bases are TGTGCCAGCAGCCAAAACGGAGCGTACCAAGAGACCCAGTACTTC.

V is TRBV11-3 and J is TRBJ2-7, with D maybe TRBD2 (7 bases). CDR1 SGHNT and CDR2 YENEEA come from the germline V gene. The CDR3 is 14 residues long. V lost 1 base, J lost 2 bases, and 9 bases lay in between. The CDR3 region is CASSLGGGAYEQYF. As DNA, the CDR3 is TGTGCCAGCAGCTTAGGCGGGGGCGCCTACGAGCAGTACTTC.

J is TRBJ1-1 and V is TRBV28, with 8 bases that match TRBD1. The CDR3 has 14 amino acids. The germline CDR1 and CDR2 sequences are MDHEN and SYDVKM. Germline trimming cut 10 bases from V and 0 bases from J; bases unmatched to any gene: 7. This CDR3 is CAIRGQIMNTEAFF. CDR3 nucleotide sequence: TGTGCCATCAGGGGGCAGATAATGAACACTGAAGCTTTCTTT.

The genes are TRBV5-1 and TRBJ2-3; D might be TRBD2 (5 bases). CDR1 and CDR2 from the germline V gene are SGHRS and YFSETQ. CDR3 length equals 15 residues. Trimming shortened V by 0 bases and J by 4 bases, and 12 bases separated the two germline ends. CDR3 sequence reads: CASSLAAGGPDTQYF. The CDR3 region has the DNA TGCGCCAGCAGCTTGGCGGCCGGAGGCCCAGATACGCAGTATTTT.

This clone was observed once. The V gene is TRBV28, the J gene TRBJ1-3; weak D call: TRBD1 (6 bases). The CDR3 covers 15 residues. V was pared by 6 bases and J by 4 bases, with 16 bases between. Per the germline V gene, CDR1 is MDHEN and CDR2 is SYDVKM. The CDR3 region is CASSLRGNPGNTIYF. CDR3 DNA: TGTGCCAGCAGCTTAAGGGGGAATCCAGGAAACACCATATATTTT.

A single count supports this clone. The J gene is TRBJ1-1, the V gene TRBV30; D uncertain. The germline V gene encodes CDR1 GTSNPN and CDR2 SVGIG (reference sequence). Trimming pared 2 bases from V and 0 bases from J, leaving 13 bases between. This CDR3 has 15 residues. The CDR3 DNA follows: TGTGCCTGGAGTACCTTCGACTCCTTGAACACTGAAGCTTTCTTT. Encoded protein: CAWSTFDSLNTEAFF.

CDR3 nucleotide sequence: TGTGCCAGCAGCTTTGAGGCGGGGAATGACAATGAGCAGTTCTTC. Protein sequence: CASSFEAGNDNEQFF. V and J are TRBV5-4 and TRBJ2-1; a weak D match, TRBD2 (6 bases). From germline, CDR1 is SGHNT and CDR2 YYREEE (reference sequence). This CDR3 is built from 15 residues. V lost 2 bases, J lost 5 bases, and 14 bases lay in between.

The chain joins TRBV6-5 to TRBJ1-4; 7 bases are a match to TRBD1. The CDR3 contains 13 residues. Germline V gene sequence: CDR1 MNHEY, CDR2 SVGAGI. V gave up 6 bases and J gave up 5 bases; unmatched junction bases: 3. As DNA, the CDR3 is TGTGCCAGCAGGCAGGGGGGCAATGAAAAACTGTTTTTT. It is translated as CASRQGGNEKLFF.

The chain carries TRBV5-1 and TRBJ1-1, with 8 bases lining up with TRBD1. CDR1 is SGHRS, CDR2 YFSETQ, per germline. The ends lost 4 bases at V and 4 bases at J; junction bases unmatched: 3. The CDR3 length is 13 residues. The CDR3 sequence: CASSATGVTEAFF. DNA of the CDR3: TGCGCCAGCAGCGCGACAGGGGTCACTGAAGCTTTCTTT.

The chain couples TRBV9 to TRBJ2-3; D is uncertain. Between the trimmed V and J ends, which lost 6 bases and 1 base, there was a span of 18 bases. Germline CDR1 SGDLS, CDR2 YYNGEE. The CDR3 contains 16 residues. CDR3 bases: TGTGCCAGCATTTGTGGCGGATCAGAGGGCACAGATACGCAGTATTTT. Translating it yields CASICGGSEGTDTQYF.

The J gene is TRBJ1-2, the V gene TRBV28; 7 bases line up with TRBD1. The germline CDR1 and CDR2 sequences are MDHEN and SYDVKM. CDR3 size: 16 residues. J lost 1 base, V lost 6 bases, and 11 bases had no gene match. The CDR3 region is CASSRGTAEINYGYTF. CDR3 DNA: TGTGCCAGCAGCCGCGGGACAGCGGAGATTAACTATGGCTACACCTTC.

In DNA form, the CDR3 reads TGCGCCAGCCGATTTAGTAAGGGGGGGGGCGCAGATACGCAGTATTTT. Translated: CASRFSKGGGADTQYF. The chain joins TRBV10-2 to TRBJ2-3; possibly TRBD2 for D (7 bases). Trimming pared 8 bases from V and 4 bases from J, leaving 22 bases between. Germline loops: CDR1 WSHSY, CDR2 SAAADI. The CDR3 extends over 16 amino acids.

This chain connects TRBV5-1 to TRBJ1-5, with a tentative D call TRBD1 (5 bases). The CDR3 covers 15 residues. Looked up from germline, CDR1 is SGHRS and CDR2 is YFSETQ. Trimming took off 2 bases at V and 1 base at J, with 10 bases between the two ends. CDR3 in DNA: TGCGCCAGCAGCTTTGGGGGGTTGAGCAATCAGCCCCAGCATTTT. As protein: CASSFGGLSNQPQHF.

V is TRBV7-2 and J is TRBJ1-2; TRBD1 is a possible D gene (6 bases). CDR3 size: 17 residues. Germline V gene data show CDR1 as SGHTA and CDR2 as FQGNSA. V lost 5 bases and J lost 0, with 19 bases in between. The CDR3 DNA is TGTGCCAGCAGCCCGCCGACAGGCGCCCGTTCTAACTATGGCTACACCTTC. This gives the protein CASSPPTGARSNYGYTF.

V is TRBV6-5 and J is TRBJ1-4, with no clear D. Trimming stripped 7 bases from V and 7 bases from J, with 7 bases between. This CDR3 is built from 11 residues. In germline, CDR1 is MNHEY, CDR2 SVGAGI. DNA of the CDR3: TGTGCCAGCACCCTTTTTGAAAAACTGTTTTTT. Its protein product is CASTLFEKLFF.

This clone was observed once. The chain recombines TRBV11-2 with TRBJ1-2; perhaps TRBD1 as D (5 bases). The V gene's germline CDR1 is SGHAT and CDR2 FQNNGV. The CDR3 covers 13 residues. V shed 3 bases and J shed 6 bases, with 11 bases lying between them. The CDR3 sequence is CASSLNRQNGYTF. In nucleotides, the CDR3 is TGTGCCAGCAGCTTGAACAGGCAAAATGGCTACACCTTC.

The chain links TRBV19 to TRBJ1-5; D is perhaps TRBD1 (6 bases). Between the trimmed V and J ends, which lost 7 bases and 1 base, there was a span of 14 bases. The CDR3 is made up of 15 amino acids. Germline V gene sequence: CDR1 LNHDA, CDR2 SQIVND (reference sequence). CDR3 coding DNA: TGTGCCAGTACCCCCACAGGGTCGAGCAATCAGCCCCAGCATTTT. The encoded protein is CASTPTGSSNQPQHF.

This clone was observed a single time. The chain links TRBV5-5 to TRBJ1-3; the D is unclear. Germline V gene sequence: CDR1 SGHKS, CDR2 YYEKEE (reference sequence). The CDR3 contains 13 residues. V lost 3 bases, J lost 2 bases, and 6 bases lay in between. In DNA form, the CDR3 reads TGTGCCAGCAGCTGGCAAGCTGGAAACACCATATATTTT. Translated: CASSWQAGNTIYF.

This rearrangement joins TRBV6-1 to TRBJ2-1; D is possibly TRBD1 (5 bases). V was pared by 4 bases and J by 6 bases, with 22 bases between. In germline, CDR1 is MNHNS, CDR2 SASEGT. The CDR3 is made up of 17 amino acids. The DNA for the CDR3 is TGTGCCAGCAGTGCCTCCAGGGTTTCTAGGTTCCTCAATGAGCAGTTCTTC. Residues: CASSASRVSRFLNEQFF.

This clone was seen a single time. The CDR3 is CASSPETAMNTEAFF. CDR3 bases: TGTGCCAGTAGTCCCGAGACAGCCATGAACACTGAAGCTTTCTTT. J is TRBJ1-1 and V is TRBV19; D perhaps matches TRBD1 (5 bases). Trimming left V 5 bases short and J 0 bases short, with 13 bases between. Germline CDR1 is LNHDA and CDR2 is SQIVND (reference sequence). The CDR3 runs 15 residues.